A single T cell receptor beta chain is shown here with its context. Its antigen is unknown. This specimen comes from a study of T cells after yellow fever vaccination. Study-level information: For low cell numbers, libraries were made with SMART-Seq v4 Ultra Low Input. Findings and limits, study-wide: Most primary-vaccination clones reappeared after the booster (about 95% CD4, about 88% CD8).

Germline CDR1 is MGHRA and CDR2 is YSYEKL. This CDR3 is 15 amino acids long. V was cut by 1 base and J by 2 bases, with 11 bases left in between. As TCR cDNA was made by 5'RACE template switching, a universal primer site and UMIs were added. TCRdb fed the 5' RACE reads into MiXCR, producing one record per CDR3 protein. Here the sample spans under 200,000 distinct CDR3 sequences, 11% being singletons. The chain links TRBV4-1 to TRBJ2-5; D might be TRBD1 (5 bases). Here the sequenced sample was CD8+ T cells sorted from PBMCs, taken 15 days after the yellow fever booster vaccination. The sequence was collected from a man aged 18 to 35 who received the YFV17D yellow fever vaccine. The CDR3 sequence: CASSQVGAGQETQYF. In DNA, the CDR3 is TGCGCCAGCAGCCAAGTTGGGGCCGGACAAGAGACCCAGTACTTC.